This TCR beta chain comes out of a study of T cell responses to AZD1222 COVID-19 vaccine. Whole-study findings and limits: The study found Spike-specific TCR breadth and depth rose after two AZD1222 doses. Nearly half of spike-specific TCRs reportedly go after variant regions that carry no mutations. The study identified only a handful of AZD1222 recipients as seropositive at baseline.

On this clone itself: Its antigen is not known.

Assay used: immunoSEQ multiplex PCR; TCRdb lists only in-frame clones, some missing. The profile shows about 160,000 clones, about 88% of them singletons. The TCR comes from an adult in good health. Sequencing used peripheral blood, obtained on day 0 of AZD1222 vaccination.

The CDR3 reads CSVDSPGVIGYTF. The DNA of the CDR3 is TGCAGCGTTGATTCCCCAGGGGTAATCGGCTACACCTTC. The chain recombines TRBV29-1 with TRBJ1-2, with a weak D call TRBD1 (6 bases). V was shortened by 3 bases and J by 8 bases, with 16 bases between the two germline ends. CDR3 length: 13 residues. CDR1 is SQVTM and CDR2 is ANQGSEA in the germline V gene. Filled out from reference TRBV29-1 and TRBJ1-2, the complete variable domain reads SAVISQKPSRDICQRGTSLTIQCQVDSQVTMMFWYRQQPGQSLTLIATANQGSEATYESGFVIDKFPISRPNLTFSTLTVSNMSPEDSSIYLCSVDSPGVIGYTFGSGTRLTVV.